These T cell receptor beta chains were read from a single sample in a study of blood T cell repertoires in COVID-19. Assay used: immunoSEQ multiplex PCR; TCRdb lists only in-frame clones, some missing. The table has 200,000 to 250,000 clones, roughly 85% seen once. The source material was PBMCs or T cells enriched from blood (not recorded which). The receptor source for this set is a woman in her forties or fifties who had been exposed to COVID-19. Both conserved end residues are part of each CDR3. A D gene is named only where the DNA matches it firmly. Clone sizes are given selectively: once, few, many, or a class where the clone is expanded.

clone_size: NA
j_call: TRBJ2-1
d_call: TRBD2
v_call: TRBV7-2
cdr3_aa: CASSSRTRPYNEQFF
cdr3_nt: TGTGCCAGCAGCTCCCGGACTAGGCCCTACAATGAGCAGTTCTTC

clone_size: NA
j_call: TRBJ1-1
d_call: NA
v_call: TRBV4-3
cdr3_aa: CASSLTIDPNTEAFF
cdr3_nt: TGCGCCAGCAGCCTTACGATAGATCCGAACACTGAAGCTTTCTTT

clone_size: few
j_call: TRBJ2-7
d_call: TRBD1
v_call: TRBV7-9
cdr3_aa: CASSSRSGTGFYEQYF
cdr3_nt: TGTGCCAGCAGCTCCCGATCCGGGACAGGGTTCTACGAGCAGTACTTC

clone_size: NA
j_call: TRBJ1-2
d_call: NA
v_call: TRBV21-1
cdr3_aa: CASRLVNTGTVSINYGYTF
cdr3_nt: TGTGCCAGCAGACTTGTTAATACAGGGACGGTCTCAATAAACTATGGCTACACCTTC

clone_size: NA
j_call: TRBJ1-6
d_call: NA
v_call: TRBV2
cdr3_aa: CASSVGGNSPLHF
cdr3_nt: TGTGCCAGCTCAGTGGGGGGTAATTCACCCCTCCACTTT

clone_size: NA
j_call: TRBJ2-7
d_call: TRBD1
v_call: TRBV11-2
cdr3_aa: CASSYRDRGYEQYF
cdr3_nt: TGTGCCAGCAGCTACCGGGACAGGGGGTACGAGCAGTACTTC

clone_size: once
j_call: TRBJ1-5
d_call: NA
v_call: TRBV11-2
cdr3_aa: CASTEGISSNQPQHF
cdr3_nt: TGTGCCAGCACCGAGGGAATCTCTAGCAATCAGCCCCAGCATTTT

clone_size: NA
j_call: TRBJ2-1
d_call: TRBD2
v_call: TRBV28
cdr3_aa: CASSRPLLAGGAVF
cdr3_nt: TGTGCCAGCAGCCGGCCCCTTCTAGCGGGGGGGGCGGTCTTC

clone_size: NA
j_call: TRBJ1-5
d_call: NA
v_call: TRBV19
cdr3_aa: CASSIVQTEGQPQHF
cdr3_nt: TGTGCCAGTAGTATAGTACAGACGGAGGGTCAGCCCCAGCATTTT

clone_size: NA
j_call: TRBJ1-2
d_call: NA
v_call: TRBV9
cdr3_aa: CASSAQPDSWGGYTF
cdr3_nt: TGTGCCAGCAGCGCCCAGCCCGACAGTTGGGGTGGCTACACCTTC

clone_size: NA
j_call: TRBJ1-5
d_call: NA
v_call: TRBV2
cdr3_aa: CASSTGGVNQPQHF
cdr3_nt: TGTGCCAGCAGTACGGGGGGGGTCAATCAGCCCCAGCATTTT

clone_size: NA
j_call: TRBJ1-1
d_call: NA
v_call: TRBV10-3
cdr3_aa: CAISESEGQDTEAFF
cdr3_nt: TGTGCCATCAGTGAGTCGGAGGGGCAGGACACTGAAGCTTTCTTT

clone_size: NA
j_call: TRBJ2-1
d_call: NA
v_call: TRBV21-1
cdr3_aa: CASSRRGSSYNEQFF
cdr3_nt: TGTGCCAGCAGCAGACGGGGGAGCTCCTACAATGAGCAGTTCTTC

clone_size: NA
j_call: TRBJ1-4
d_call: TRBD1
v_call: TRBV5-6
cdr3_aa: CASRFQGDSEKLFF
cdr3_nt: TGTGCCAGCAGATTTCAGGGGGACTCTGAAAAACTGTTTTTT

clone_size: NA
j_call: TRBJ1-3
d_call: NA
v_call: TRBV5-1
cdr3_aa: CASSLGSGSGNTIYF
cdr3_nt: TGCGCCAGCAGCTTGGGATCGGGGTCTGGAAACACCATATATTTT

clone_size: once
j_call: TRBJ1-2
d_call: NA
v_call: TRBV28
cdr3_aa: CASDRGGGGYTF
cdr3_nt: TGTGCCAGCGATAGAGGGGGTGGAGGCTACACCTTC

clone_size: NA
j_call: TRBJ1-2
d_call: NA
v_call: TRBV14
cdr3_aa: CASSSSRAYGYTF
cdr3_nt: TGTGCCAGCAGCTCGAGCAGGGCCTATGGCTACACCTTC

clone_size: NA
j_call: TRBJ2-5
d_call: NA
v_call: TRBV19
cdr3_aa: CASSSPGSSQETQYF
cdr3_nt: TGTGCCAGTAGTTCCCCCGGGAGCTCACAAGAGACCCAGTACTTC

clone_size: NA
j_call: TRBJ2-3
d_call: TRBD1
v_call: TRBV7-2
cdr3_aa: CASSPDRGRTDTQYF
cdr3_nt: TGTGCCAGCAGCCCCGACAGGGGGCGCACAGATACGCAGTATTTT

clone_size: NA
j_call: TRBJ2-4
d_call: TRBD1
v_call: TRBV19
cdr3_aa: CASSIGDSANIQYF
cdr3_nt: TGTGCCAGTAGTATTGGGGACAGTGCTAACATTCAGTACTTC

clone_size: NA
j_call: TRBJ1-1
d_call: NA
v_call: TRBV19
cdr3_aa: CASSIAIRGNAEAFF
cdr3_nt: TGTGCCAGTAGTATAGCGATCAGGGGAAACGCTGAAGCTTTCTTT

clone_size: NA
j_call: TRBJ2-7
d_call: TRBD1
v_call: TRBV18
cdr3_aa: CASSPGTGPEQYF
cdr3_nt: TGTGCCAGCTCACCAGGGACAGGGCCCGAGCAGTACTTC

clone_size: NA
j_call: TRBJ2-6
d_call: NA
v_call: TRBV5-6
cdr3_aa: CASTPSPALDSGANVLTF
cdr3_nt: TGTGCCAGCACCCCATCGCCAGCGCTTGACTCTGGGGCCAACGTCCTGACTTTC

clone_size: NA
j_call: TRBJ2-7
d_call: NA
v_call: TRBV7-2
cdr3_aa: CASSSEPGSYEQYF
cdr3_nt: TGTGCCAGCAGCTCCGAACCCGGCTCCTACGAGCAGTACTTC

clone_size: once
j_call: TRBJ1-1
d_call: NA
v_call: TRBV10-3
cdr3_aa: CAISVSRLNTEAFF
cdr3_nt: TGTGCCATCAGTGTTTCCAGGCTGAACACTGAAGCTTTCTTT

clone_size: NA
j_call: TRBJ1-2
d_call: TRBD1
v_call: TRBV27
cdr3_aa: CASSTQGVDGYTF
cdr3_nt: TGTGCCAGCAGTACACAGGGGGTGGATGGCTACACCTTC

clone_size: NA
j_call: TRBJ1-5
d_call: NA
v_call: TRBV19
cdr3_aa: CASSTPGEGQPQHF
cdr3_nt: TGTGCCAGTAGTACTCCAGGGGAGGGACAGCCCCAGCATTTT

clone_size: NA
j_call: TRBJ1-3
d_call: NA
v_call: TRBV19
cdr3_aa: CASTRAVNFGNTIYF
cdr3_nt: TGTGCCAGTACGAGGGCAGTCAATTTCGGAAACACCATATATTTT

clone_size: NA
j_call: TRBJ2-7
d_call: TRBD2
v_call: TRBV5-5
cdr3_aa: CASSFLSQRESYEQYF
cdr3_nt: TGTGCCAGCAGCTTTCTTAGTCAGCGGGAGTCCTACGAGCAGTACTTC

clone_size: few
j_call: TRBJ2-5
d_call: NA
v_call: TRBV7-2
cdr3_aa: CASSLIQGQTQYF
cdr3_nt: TGTGCCAGCAGCTTAATCCAGGGTCAGACCCAGTACTTC

clone_size: NA
j_call: TRBJ1-2
d_call: NA
v_call: TRBV5-1
cdr3_aa: CASSLGGHIYGYTF
cdr3_nt: TGCGCCAGCAGCTTGGGGGGACACATCTATGGCTACACCTTC

clone_size: NA
j_call: TRBJ2-1
d_call: TRBD2
v_call: TRBV24-1
cdr3_aa: CATRGEGNEQFF
cdr3_nt: TGTGCGACCCGGGGGGAAGGCAATGAGCAGTTCTTC

clone_size: NA
j_call: TRBJ1-1
d_call: NA
v_call: TRBV3-1/TRBV3-2
cdr3_aa: CASSQVQGNTEAFF
cdr3_nt: TGTGCCAGCAGCCAAGTACAGGGGAACACTGAAGCTTTCTTT

clone_size: NA
j_call: TRBJ1-5
d_call: NA
v_call: TRBV6-1
cdr3_aa: CASSEARANQPQHF
cdr3_nt: TGTGCCAGCAGTGAAGCGAGAGCTAATCAGCCCCAGCATTTT

clone_size: NA
j_call: TRBJ2-7
d_call: NA
v_call: TRBV7-2
cdr3_aa: CASSSLWGQYEQYF
cdr3_nt: TGTGCCAGCAGCTCCCTCTGGGGGCAATACGAGCAGTACTTC

clone_size: once
j_call: TRBJ1-1
d_call: NA
v_call: TRBV5-6
cdr3_aa: CASSFRGLRNTEAFF
cdr3_nt: TGTGCCAGCAGCTTCAGGGGTTTGCGGAACACTGAAGCTTTCTTT

clone_size: NA
j_call: TRBJ2-5
d_call: NA
v_call: TRBV30
cdr3_aa: CAWSVQQQGETQYF
cdr3_nt: TGTGCCTGGAGTGTACAGCAACAGGGTGAGACCCAGTACTTC

clone_size: NA
j_call: TRBJ2-2
d_call: NA
v_call: TRBV24-1
cdr3_aa: CATSDQRKATGELFF
cdr3_nt: TGTGCCACCAGTGATCAGAGGAAGGCCACCGGGGAGCTGTTTTTT

clone_size: NA
j_call: TRBJ1-2
d_call: NA
v_call: TRBV2
cdr3_aa: CASSAQGDFEYGYTF
cdr3_nt: TGTGCCAGCAGCGCACAGGGAGATTTCGAGTATGGCTACACCTTC

clone_size: NA
j_call: TRBJ1-2
d_call: TRBD1
v_call: TRBV30
cdr3_aa: CAWTGGAGGYTF
cdr3_nt: TGTGCCTGGACAGGGGGCGCAGGGGGCTACACCTTC

clone_size: once
j_call: TRBJ1-2
d_call: NA
v_call: TRBV29-1
cdr3_aa: CSVRGISYGYTF
cdr3_nt: TGCAGCGTCAGAGGGATTAGCTATGGCTACACCTTC

clone_size: NA
j_call: TRBJ2-7
d_call: NA
v_call: TRBV10-1
cdr3_aa: CASSDGTYEQYF
cdr3_nt: TGCGCCAGCAGCGACGGGACATACGAGCAGTACTTC

clone_size: NA
j_call: TRBJ2-2
d_call: TRBD1
v_call: TRBV10-3
cdr3_aa: CAIRSILGQGAPGELFF
cdr3_nt: TGTGCCATCAGGTCTATATTGGGACAGGGGGCTCCCGGGGAGCTGTTTTTT

clone_size: NA
j_call: TRBJ1-1
d_call: NA
v_call: TRBV9
cdr3_aa: CASSVGLIAGDTEAFF
cdr3_nt: TGTGCCAGCAGCGTAGGACTTATTGCGGGGGACACTGAAGCTTTCTTT

clone_size: NA
j_call: TRBJ2-1
d_call: TRBD2
v_call: TRBV6-5
cdr3_aa: CASRAGVSYNEQFF
cdr3_nt: TGTGCCAGCAGGGCGGGGGTCTCCTACAATGAGCAGTTCTTC